The rows below give T cell receptor beta chains drawn from one sample of a study of OX40 agonist ivuxolimab in advanced cancers. Using immunoSEQ multiplex PCR, the repertoire was profiled, and TCRdb retains in-frame clones only, with some absent. The sample comprises about 110,000 clones, under 95% of which are singletons, and 0.5% to 0.8% rests with the top ten. Sequences were derived from CD4+ or CD8+ T cells sorted from blood, sampled in a trial of the OX40 agonist ivuxolimab. The receptors here all came from an adult with an advanced solid tumor such as melanoma, head and neck, liver or kidney cancer. CDR3s include the opening cysteine and the closing phenylalanine or tryptophan. D genes are given only for firm matches. A row's size may be missing; if present it is once, few, many or a size class.

d_gene	v_gene	abundance	j_gene	CDR3nt	CDR3aa
TRBD2	TRBV6-6	NA	TRBJ2-1	TGTGCCAGCAGCAGCGGGGGGGCCTATGAGCAGTTCTTC	CASSSGGAYEQFF
NA	TRBV12-5	NA	TRBJ2-5	TGTGCTAGTGCCCTTCGACAGTTTCAAGAGACCCAGTACTTC	CASALRQFQETQYF
TRBD1	TRBV29-1	once	TRBJ2-5	TGCAGCGGGGGGACAGGCCAAGAAGAGACCCAGTACTTC	CSGGTGQEETQYF
NA	TRBV7-2	NA	TRBJ2-1	TGTGCCAGCAGCCACGGTAACTCCTACAATGAGCAGTTCTTC	CASSHGNSYNEQFF
TRBD2	TRBV28	NA	TRBJ2-7	TGTGCCAGCAGCTTCGGGGGGACCTACGAGCAGTACTTC	CASSFGGTYEQYF
TRBD2	TRBV2	NA	TRBJ2-1	TGTGCCAGCCGGGGGGGAGGCCAGAGGAATGAGCAGTTCTTC	CASRGGGQRNEQFF
NA	TRBV5-6	NA	TRBJ2-4	TGTGCCAGCAGCTTGGTGACCTCCTCGCTGGGCCGCAGGTCCGACATTCAGTACTTC	CASSLVTSSLGRRSDIQYF
NA	TRBV15	few	TRBJ2-3	TGTGCCACCAGCAACCAAGGCCACCCCGATACGCAGTATTTT	CATSNQGHPDTQYF
NA	TRBV18	NA	TRBJ1-5	TGTGCCAGCTCACCATTGGGGGAGAGGAAGCCCCAGCATTTT	CASSPLGERKPQHF
NA	TRBV2	NA	TRBJ1-1	TGTGCCAGCCAACTGCAGGGGCCGAACACTGAAGCTTTCTTT	CASQLQGPNTEAFF
NA	TRBV19	NA	TRBJ2-2	TGTGCCAGTAGCCCGGGTGCCACCGGGGAGCTGTTTTTT	CASSPGATGELFF
NA	TRBV18	NA	TRBJ1-2	TGTGCCAGCTCACGGCCGACAAGTGGCTACACCTTC	CASSRPTSGYTF
TRBD1	TRBV7-9	NA	TRBJ2-2	TGTGCCAGCAGCAGAGAGACAGGGGGGAACACCGGGGAGCTGTTTTTT	CASSRETGGNTGELFF
NA	TRBV5-5	NA	TRBJ1-2	TGTGCCAGCAGCTTCACATCGACTAACTATGGCTACACCTTC	CASSFTSTNYGYTF
TRBD1	TRBV5-4	NA	TRBJ2-3	TGTGCCAGCAGCTTGCAGGGGGCAACAGATACGCAGTATTTT	CASSLQGATDTQYF
TRBD1	TRBV5-1	NA	TRBJ2-3	TGCGCCAGCAGCTTGGCCCCGGGACAGAGCACAGATACGCAGTATTTT	CASSLAPGQSTDTQYF
NA	TRBV5-1	NA	TRBJ2-7	TGCGCCAGCAGAGTCAGGTTTGGGTATGGTTACGAGCAGTACTTC	CASRVRFGYGYEQYF
NA	TRBV27	NA	TRBJ1-2	TGTGCCAGCAGTCGAACGACAGGTCCTTCGGGCTCCTATGGCTACACCTTC	CASSRTTGPSGSYGYTF
NA	TRBV6-5	NA	TRBJ1-6	TGTGCCAGCAGCCTACAGGGCGGCAATTCACCCCTCCACTTT	CASSLQGGNSPLHF
TRBD1	TRBV18	NA	TRBJ2-5	TGTGCCAGCCGGTTGACAGGGGGCAGGGAGACCCAGTACTTC	CASRLTGGRETQYF
NA	TRBV7-6	NA	TRBJ2-1	TGTGCCAGCAGCTTAACCCGGGCGGGCCACAATGAGCAGTTCTTC	CASSLTRAGHNEQFF
TRBD2	TRBV30	NA	TRBJ2-1	TGTGCCTCGACCCGCGGGAGTTCGAATGAGCAGTTCTTC	CASTRGSSNEQFF
NA	TRBV6-5	NA	TRBJ2-5	TGTGCCAGCAGGCCCGCGGAGGGGACCCAGTACTTC	CASRPAEGTQYF
NA	TRBV21-1	NA	TRBJ1-5	TGTGCCAGCGTCCGGGACAGTAATTCTTATGGCTCACATCATGGCAATCAGCCCCAGCATTTT	CASVRDSNSYGSHHGNQPQHF
NA	TRBV6-6	few	TRBJ2-1	TGTGCCAGCAGTTATTTGGAGGGGGCCAATGAGCAGTTCTTC	CASSYLEGANEQFF
NA	TRBV30	NA	TRBJ1-5	TGTGCCTGGAGGGCCCCAGGGGACCAGCCCCAGCATTTT	CAWRAPGDQPQHF
NA	TRBV29-1	NA	TRBJ2-5	TGCAGCGTTGAACAGGCGACCCAGTACTTC	CSVEQATQYF
NA	TRBV11-1	NA	TRBJ1-1	TGTGCCAGCACCTACGACAGTCACCAGATAAGCACTGAAGCTTTCTTT	CASTYDSHQISTEAFF
NA	TRBV14	NA	TRBJ1-2	TGTGCCAGCAGCCAAGATAGGGGCAGGGGAGGCTATGGCTACACCTTC	CASSQDRGRGGYGYTF
TRBD1	TRBV6-1	NA	TRBJ2-5	TGTGCCAGCAGTGATACAGGGGCCCAAGAGACCCAGTACTTC	CASSDTGAQETQYF
NA	TRBV2	NA	TRBJ2-1	TGTGCCAGCAGTGAGCAGGGGTTCAATGAGCAGTTCTTC	CASSEQGFNEQFF
TRBD1	TRBV7-9	NA	TRBJ1-1	TGTGCCAGCAGCTTAGTCCCGACAGGGAAGGCTGAAGCTTTCTTT	CASSLVPTGKAEAFF
TRBD2	TRBV5-6	NA	TRBJ2-7	TGTGCCAGCAGCCCGGGGACTAGCGTCCCCTACGAGCAGTACTTC	CASSPGTSVPYEQYF
NA	TRBV30	NA	TRBJ1-4	TGTGCCTGGACAGGGGCGCGGGGAACTAATGAAAAACTGTTTTTT	CAWTGARGTNEKLFF
NA	TRBV25-1	NA	TRBJ2-7	TGTGCCAGCAGGAGACAGGCCCAGTACTTC	CASRRQAQYF
NA	TRBV7-9	few	TRBJ1-4	TGTGCCAGCAGCCCCGGGGGAGAAAAACTGTTTTTT	CASSPGGEKLFF
TRBD2	TRBV7-3	NA	TRBJ2-3	TGTGCCAGCAGTAGCGGGTTCCAAGGGAATACGCAGTATTTT	CASSSGFQGNTQYF
TRBD2	TRBV2	NA	TRBJ2-2	TGTGCCAGCAGTACAACTAGCGGGAGGGCGAACACCGGGGAGCTGTTTTTT	CASSTTSGRANTGELFF
NA	TRBV19	once	TRBJ2-5	TGTGCCAGTAGTATATGGGAACAGGGTAAAGAGACCCAGTACTTC	CASSIWEQGKETQYF
NA	TRBV6-5	NA	TRBJ2-5	TGTGCCAGCAGTTACTCTCCGGGGCTGGTGCAAGAGACCCAGTACTTC	CASSYSPGLVQETQYF
TRBD1	TRBV6-5	NA	TRBJ1-1	TGTGCCAGCTCTGGGACAGCGAACACTGAAGCTTTCTTT	CASSGTANTEAFF
NA	TRBV11-2	once	TRBJ1-2	TGTGCCAGCAGCTTAAAGAGAGGCTATGGCTACACCTTC	CASSLKRGYGYTF
NA	TRBV5-1	NA	TRBJ2-7	TGCGCCAGCAGCCCCCTAGAGGTCGAGCCCTCCTACGAGCAGTACTTC	CASSPLEVEPSYEQYF
TRBD2	TRBV6-1	NA	TRBJ2-1	TGTGCCAGCAGTGAACAAGCGGGGGCCAGCTCCTACAATGAGCAGTTCTTC	CASSEQAGASSYNEQFF
TRBD1	TRBV30	NA	TRBJ1-1	TGTGCCTGGAGTGTAATTCAGGGGGCTGAAGCTTTCTTT	CAWSVIQGAEAFF
TRBD1	TRBV9	NA	TRBJ1-2	TGTGCCAGCAGCGAAACCGGGACAGGCTATGGCTACACCTTC	CASSETGTGYGYTF